Described below is a single T cell receptor beta chain sequence and its context. This specimen comes from a study of technical replicates of blood from a handful of donors. The repertoire was sequenced with immunoSEQ multiplex PCR; TCRdb's copy has only in-frame clones and lacks some. The sample records around 93,000 clones, about 95% being singletons. Germline V gene lookup returns CDR1 LNHDA and CDR2 SQIVND (reference sequence). The CDR3 runs 18 residues. Trimming shortened V by 8 bases and J by 7 bases, and 30 bases separated the two germline ends. The receptor was derived from a human donor in good health. Sequencing was performed on T cells isolated from PBMCs. V and J are TRBV19 and TRBJ2-4, with D perhaps matching TRBD1 (5 bases). CDR3 residues: CASPTTLDGVQGPNIQYF. The DNA of the CDR3 is TGTGCCAGTCCTACGACCCTGGATGGAGTTCAGGGTCCCAACATTCAGTACTTC.